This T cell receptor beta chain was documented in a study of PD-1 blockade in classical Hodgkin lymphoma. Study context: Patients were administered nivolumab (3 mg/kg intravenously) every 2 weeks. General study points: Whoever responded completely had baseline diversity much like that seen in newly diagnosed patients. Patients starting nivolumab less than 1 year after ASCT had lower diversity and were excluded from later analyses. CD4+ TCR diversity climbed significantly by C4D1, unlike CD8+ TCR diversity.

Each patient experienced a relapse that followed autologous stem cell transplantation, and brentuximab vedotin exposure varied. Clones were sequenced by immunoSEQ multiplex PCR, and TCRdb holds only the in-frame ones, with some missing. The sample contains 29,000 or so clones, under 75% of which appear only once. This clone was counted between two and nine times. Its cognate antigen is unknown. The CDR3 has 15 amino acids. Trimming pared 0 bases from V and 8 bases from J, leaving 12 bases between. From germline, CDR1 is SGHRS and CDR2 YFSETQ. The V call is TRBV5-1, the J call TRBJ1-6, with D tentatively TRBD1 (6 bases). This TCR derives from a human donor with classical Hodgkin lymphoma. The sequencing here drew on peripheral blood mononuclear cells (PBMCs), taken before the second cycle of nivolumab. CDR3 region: CASSLAGQNYSPLHF. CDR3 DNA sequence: TGCGCCAGCAGCTTGGCCGGACAGAATTATTCACCCCTCCACTTT.